A single sample is the source of the 21 T cell receptor beta chains below, sequenced in a study of T cells after yellow fever vaccination. One entry per CDR3 protein, called by TCRdb with MiXCR from the 5' RACE reads. This table holds 450,000 to 550,000 distinct CDR3 sequences, 21% found once. Sequences were derived from PBMCs, sampled around 3 weeks after the first yellow fever vaccination. All receptors come from a man between 18 and 35 years old who received the YFV17D yellow fever vaccine.

This clonotype was counted only a few times. V and J are TRBV25-1 and TRBJ2-7; the D is unclear. The CDR3 spans 12 residues. Germline CDR1 is MGHDK and CDR2 is SYGVNS. CDR3 bases: TGTGCGACGGCGCAGGAGCCCTACGAGCAGTACGTC. Its protein is CATAQEPYEQYV.

The chain combines TRBV5-1 with TRBJ2-3, with a tentative D call TRBD1 (5 bases). Germline V gene sequence: CDR1 SGHRS, CDR2 YFSETQ. This CDR3 comprises 15 residues. V was clipped by 1 base and J by 2 bases, with 11 bases between them. The CDR3 loop is CASSLTGPYTDTQYF. In nucleotides, the CDR3 is TGCGCCAGCAGCTTGACAGGCCCCTACACAGATACGCAGTATTTT.

The chain couples TRBV5-1 to TRBJ2-5; 8 nucleotides line up with TRBD2. The V gene's germline CDR1 is SGHRS and CDR2 YFSETQ. V dropped 3 bases and J dropped 5; count of bases not matched to a gene: 9. The CDR3 sequence is 15 residues long. The CDR3 spells CASSSQAGVEETQYF. The DNA for the CDR3 is TGCGCCAGCAGCTCCCAAGCGGGGGTTGAGGAGACCCAGTACTTC.

This clonotype was detected only a few times. This chain links TRBV20-1 with TRBJ2-2, with 9 bases that match TRBD2. The CDR3 runs 16 residues. The germline CDR1 and CDR2 sequences are DFQATT and SNEGSKA (reference sequence). The CDR3 region has the DNA TGCAGGGCGGGACGAGCGGGGGGCCTGAACACCGGGGAGCTGTTTTTT. Translated: CRAGRAGGLNTGELFF.

V and J are TRBV7-3 and TRBJ2-3; 8 positions agree with TRBD1. V lost 5 bases, J lost 3 bases, and 7 bases stayed unmatched. The CDR3 sequence is 15 residues long. CDR1 is SGHTA and CDR2 is FQGTGA in the germline V gene. DNA of the CDR3: TGTGCCAGCAGCGAAGACGGGACAGGTACAGATACGCAGTATTTT. This codes for CASSEDGTGTDTQYF.

This clonotype was seen a few times. V usage is TRBV12-3 or TRBV12-4 and J usage is TRBJ1-2; 9 nucleotides agree with TRBD1. This CDR3 has 15 amino acids. The V and J ends lost 1 base and 2 bases, in that order; junction bases with no gene match: 2. The CDR3 sequence: CASSLGDRGNYGYTF. The DNA of the CDR3 is TGTGCCAGCAGTTTAGGAGACAGGGGGAACTATGGCTACACCTTC.

The chain is built from TRBV5-1 and TRBJ2-3, with 8 bases identical to TRBD1. The V gene end was trimmed by 6 bases and the J gene end by 2 bases; junction bases not matched to a gene: 11. The CDR3 runs 16 residues. Germline CDR1 SGHRS, CDR2 YFSETQ. CDR3 region: CASNLGTGPSTDTQYF. For the CDR3, the DNA is TGCGCCAGCAACCTCGGGACAGGACCTTCCACAGATACGCAGTATTTT.

J is TRBJ2-1 and V is TRBV12-3 or TRBV12-4; no reliable D call. The CDR3 sequence is 12 residues long. Trimming shortened V by 3 bases and J by 9 bases, and 9 bases separated the two germline ends. The DNA for the CDR3 is TGTGCCAGCAGTTTCGAGGTTGGTGAGCAGTTCTTC. Protein product: CASSFEVGEQFF.

The chain joins TRBV12-3 or TRBV12-4 to TRBJ1-2, with 9 nucleotides matching TRBD1. V was pared by 5 bases and J by 6 bases, with 4 bases of the junction left unmatched. This CDR3 is built from 13 residues. The CDR3 is CASSPTGGNGYTF. DNA for the CDR3: TGTGCCAGCAGTCCCACAGGGGGCAATGGCTACACCTTC.

This chain connects TRBV20-1 to TRBJ2-7; D is perhaps TRBD1 (6 bases). The germline V and J ends were trimmed by 6 bases and 0 bases, with 15 bases remaining between them. This CDR3 is built from 14 residues. In germline, CDR1 is DFQATT, CDR2 SNEGSKA (reference sequence). CDR3 loop: CSATRDRSSYEQYF. The CDR3 DNA sequence: TGCAGTGCGACCCGAGACAGGTCCTCCTACGAGCAGTACTTC.

This clonotype has a handful of counts. The V call is TRBV6-6, the J call TRBJ1-1, with 8 bases that match TRBD1. The CDR3 runs 12 residues. CDR1 and CDR2 (germline): MNHNY, SVGAGI (reference sequence). V shed 7 bases, J shed 7 bases, and the junction held 5 bases outside the gene matches. The CDR3, as DNA: TGTGCCAGCACCGAGGGGACAGGTGAAGCTTTCTTT. Translating gives CASTEGTGEAFF.

The CDR3 nucleotides read TGTGCCAGCAGTTACGGTGGGGCGGGGGGGCATAATGAGCAGTTCTTC. The encoded protein is CASSYGGAGGHNEQFF. J is TRBJ2-1 and V is TRBV6-5; 9 bases match TRBD2. V lost 2 bases to trimming and J lost 7 bases; unmatched junction nucleotides: 9. The CDR3 totals 16 residues. CDR1 is MNHEY and CDR2 is SVGAGI in the germline V gene.

This clonotype is a singleton in its sample. V gene TRBV12-3 or TRBV12-4 combines with J gene TRBJ1-5; TRBD1 is a possible D gene (5 bases). Deletions cut 7 bases from V and 3 bases from J, with 10 bases between. This CDR3 contains 13 residues. The CDR3, as DNA: TGTGCCAGCACAGGACAACCCAATCAGCCCCAGCATTTT. As protein: CASTGQPNQPQHF.

Only a few counts were recorded for this clonotype. In DNA, the CDR3 is TGCGCCAGCAGCTTGGCACAGGATGGCTACACCTTC. Protein product: CASSLAQDGYTF. This chain links TRBV5-1 with TRBJ1-2; D is perhaps TRBD1 (5 bases). This CDR3 is 12 amino acids long. V was shortened by 0 bases and J by 6 bases, with 6 bases between the two germline ends. In germline, CDR1 is SGHRS, CDR2 YFSETQ.

The chain employs TRBV2 and TRBJ2-7; the match to TRBD1 covers 7 bases. The germline V gene has CDR1 SNHLY and CDR2 FYNNEI. With 7 bases clipped from V and 2 bases from J, the junction kept 2 bases outside the gene matches. The CDR3 length is 12 residues. This CDR3 is CASKGATYEQYV. The CDR3 coding sequence is TGTGCCAGCAAGGGGGCTACCTACGAGCAGTACGTC.

V and J are TRBV12-5 and TRBJ2-1, with D unresolved. Trimming shortened V by 0 bases and J by 3 bases, and 6 bases separated the two germline ends. From germline, CDR1 is LGHNT and CDR2 FRNRAP. The CDR3 has 14 residues. This CDR3 is CASGLVPNYNEQFF. The CDR3 DNA reads as TGTGCTAGTGGTTTGGTACCCAACTACAATGAGCAGTTCTTC.

This clonotype was picked up a small number of times. The chain is built from TRBV12-3 or TRBV12-4 and TRBJ2-7; D is perhaps TRBD2 (7 bases). This CDR3 is built from 11 residues. V lost 9 bases and J lost 5, with 11 bases in between. DNA for the CDR3: TGTGCCAGTTGGGGGGGCAACGAGCAGTACTTC. Its translation: CASWGGNEQYF.

The genes are TRBV20-1 and TRBJ2-2, with 11 positions matching TRBD2. Trimming took 1 base from V and 0 from J; bases not matched to a gene: 10. This CDR3 has 19 residues. Germline values: CDR1 DFQATT, CDR2 SNEGSKA (reference sequence). CDR3 region: CSARGPGTSGFANTGELFF. CDR3 DNA: TGCAGTGCTAGAGGCCCCGGGACTAGCGGTTTTGCGAACACCGGGGAGCTGTTTTTT.

This clonotype turned up a few times. This chain links TRBV7-8 with TRBJ1-1; D unresolved. Germline CDR1 SGHVS, CDR2 FQNEAQ. The CDR3 contains 13 residues. Trimming removed 2 bases from V and 3 bases from J, with 7 bases in between. In DNA, the CDR3 is TGTGCCAGCAGCTTACGAGACTACACTGAAGCTTTCTTT. Residues: CASSLRDYTEAFF.

This clonotype was counted a few times. This rearrangement joins TRBV7-3 to TRBJ2-3, with a tentative D call TRBD1 (6 bases). Germline values: CDR1 SGHTA, CDR2 FQGTGA. This CDR3 spans 15 amino acids. V dropped 5 bases and J dropped 4 bases, with 16 bases sitting between them. The CDR3 is CASSTGTSTSDTQYF. As DNA, the CDR3 is TGTGCCAGCAGCACCGGGACATCAACCTCAGATACGCAGTATTTT. The full variable domain, its missing parts supplied by reference TRBV7-3 and TRBJ2-3, is GAGVSQTPSNKVTEKGKYVELRCDPISGHTALYWYRQSLGQGPEFLIYFQGTGAADDSGLPNDRFFAVRPEGSVSTLKIQRTERGDSAVYLCASSTGTSTSDTQYFGPGTRLTVL.

This clonotype turned up a few times. The rearrangement joins TRBV12-3 or TRBV12-4 to TRBJ1-4; D gene ambiguous. Trimming took off 6 bases at V and 3 bases at J, with 17 bases between the two ends. CDR3 length equals 16 residues. This CDR3 is CASRPMAREANEKLFF. The CDR3 coding sequence is TGTGCCAGCAGACCCATGGCGAGGGAAGCTAATGAAAAACTGTTTTTT.